These 23 T cell receptor beta chains share one sample of origin, sequenced in a study of blood T cell repertoires in COVID-19. Libraries were prepared by immunoSEQ multiplex PCR; TCRdb keeps only in-frame clonotypes and omits some of them. This sample has about 270,000 clones; around 86% occur once, and the top ten carry around 3%. Sequenced input: peripheral blood. The receptors originated from a woman between 55 and 75 years old with active or convalescent COVID-19.

This clone turned up a few times. The chain recombines TRBV3-1 (or the pseudogene TRBV3-2) with TRBJ2-3; 11 positions match TRBD2. Germline loops: CDR1 LGHDT, CDR2 YNNKEL (reference sequence). The ends lost 6 bases at V and 2 bases at J; junction bases unmatched: 7. The CDR3 extends over 16 amino acids. CDR3 nucleotide sequence: TGTGCCAGCAGTCGGACTAGCGGGTTGCCCACAGATACGCAGTATTTT. Its protein is CASSRTSGLPTDTQYF.

This chain joins TRBV27 and TRBJ1-2, with D tentatively TRBD1 (6 bases). Germline V CDR1 and CDR2: MNHEY, SMNVEV (reference sequence). CDR3 length equals 14 residues. Between the trimmed V and J ends, which lost 5 bases and 8 bases, there was a span of 18 bases. The CDR3 sequence is CASSPPGRGRGYTF. The CDR3 DNA sequence: TGTGCCAGCAGTCCCCCGGGCAGGGGACGGGGCTACACCTTC.

V and J are TRBV11-3 and TRBJ2-7; TRBD1 matches at 12 bases. Germline values: CDR1 SGHNT, CDR2 YENEEA. CDR3 length equals 18 residues. V was pared by 7 bases and J by 1 base, with 14 bases of the junction left unmatched. The DNA for the CDR3 is TGTGCCAGCACCCACGGGGACAGGGGGCAGCTCCTATCCTACGAGCAGTACTTC. Protein: CASTHGDRGQLLSYEQYF. The full variable domain, its missing parts supplied by reference TRBV11-3 and TRBJ2-7, is EAGVVQSPRYKIIEKKQPVAFWCNPISGHNTLYWYLQNLGQGPELLIRYENEEAVDDSQLPKDRFSAERLKGVDSTLKIQPAELGDSAVYLCASTHGDRGQLLSYEQYFGPGTRLTVT.

The chain couples TRBV7-8 to TRBJ2-3, with 8 bases matching TRBD2. Germline V gene lookup returns CDR1 SGHVS and CDR2 FQNEAQ. The junction had 5 bases not matched to a gene; V was cut back by 1 base and J by 2 bases. This CDR3 region has 16 residues. This CDR3 reads CASSLVSGGDTDTQYF. Written as DNA, the CDR3 is TGTGCCAGCAGCTTAGTGAGCGGGGGCGACACAGATACGCAGTATTTT.

This clone was seen more than once but under ten times. This sequence joins TRBV5-5 and TRBJ1-6, with D unresolved. The length of the CDR3 is 16 residues. V was shortened by 4 bases and J by 2 bases, with 13 bases between the two germline ends. Looked up from germline, CDR1 is SGHKS and CDR2 is YYEKEE (reference sequence). The CDR3 loop reads CASSTGGSTYNSPLHF. CDR3 bases: TGTGCCAGCAGCACCGGAGGAAGCACCTATAATTCACCCCTCCACTTT.

The J gene is TRBJ2-5, the V gene TRBV4-2; TRBD2 matches at 11 bases. Trimming removed 1 base from V and 3 bases from J; junction bases left unmatched: 4. The CDR3 covers 16 residues. Germline V gives CDR1 LGHNA, CDR2 YNFKEQ. DNA for the CDR3: TGTGCCAGCAGCCAAGCTAGCGGGGGGCGGGAAGAGACCCAGTACTTC. It is translated as CASSQASGGREETQYF.

This clone was found a few times. This sequence joins TRBV7-3 and TRBJ2-3; no clear D gene. The CDR3 sequence is 16 residues long. Trimming stripped 1 base from V and 0 bases from J, with 11 bases between. Germline V lookup: CDR1 SGHTA, CDR2 FQGTGA. The CDR3 is CASSLMARRSTDTQYF. In nucleotides, the CDR3 is TGTGCCAGCAGCTTAATGGCCAGAAGAAGCACAGATACGCAGTATTTT.

On this clone: Within the sample, other DNA sequences also encode this same CDR3. The chain links TRBV5-6 to TRBJ1-2, with 11 bases identical to TRBD1. The V segment lost 4 bases and the J segment 2 bases; nucleotides outside the gene matches: 4. Germline loops: CDR1 SGHDT, CDR2 YYEEEE. The CDR3 spans 15 residues. CDR3: CASSDGQGANYGYTF. CDR3 in DNA: TGTGCCAGCAGCGACGGACAGGGGGCAAACTATGGCTACACCTTC.

The V and J genes are TRBV2 and TRBJ1-1; D is ambiguous. Trimming stripped 6 bases from V and 1 base from J, with 15 bases between. CDR3 length: 15 amino acids. Germline values: CDR1 SNHLY, CDR2 FYNNEI. The CDR3 sequence is CASRIDLGRNTEAFF. The CDR3 DNA reads as TGTGCCAGCAGGATCGACCTGGGGAGGAACACTGAAGCTTTCTTT.

The chain couples TRBV7-2 to TRBJ1-2; D is uncertain. Trimming left V 1 base short and J 4 bases short, with 16 bases between. This CDR3 is built from 16 residues. Looked up from germline, CDR1 is SGHTA and CDR2 is FQGNSA. The CDR3 sequence is CASSLVRGTHIYGYTF. CDR3 DNA: TGTGCCAGCAGCTTAGTCCGGGGTACGCATATCTATGGCTACACCTTC.

The V and J genes are TRBV6-5 and TRBJ1-5, with D possibly TRBD1 on 6 matching bases. The V gene lost 4 bases and the J gene lost 3 bases, with 10 bases spanning the gap. From germline, CDR1 is MNHEY and CDR2 SVGAGI. The CDR3 has 14 amino acids. As DNA, the CDR3 is TGTGCCAGCAGTTCAGGGGCCGACAATCAGCCCCAGCATTTT. It translates to CASSSGADNQPQHF.

This chain's CDR3 is CASSLLGRQNTEAFF. In DNA, the CDR3 is TGTGCCAGCAGCTTGTTAGGGAGACAGAACACTGAAGCTTTCTTT. The genes are TRBV5-4 and TRBJ1-1; D remains unclear. The length of the CDR3 is 15 residues. With 1 base removed from V and 1 base from J, the gap between germline ends came to 11 bases. Germline CDR1 reads SGHNT; CDR2 reads YYREEE (reference sequence).

The chain is built from TRBV7-8 and TRBJ1-3, with TRBD1 matching over 10 bases. With V trimmed by 5 bases and J by 3 bases, 7 bases remained unmatched. Germline assignment: CDR1 SGHVS and CDR2 FQNEAQ. The CDR3 sequence is 16 residues long. CDR3 loop: CASSARTGGGGNTIYF. The CDR3 nucleotides read TGTGCCAGCAGCGCGAGGACAGGGGGAGGTGGAAACACCATATATTTT. Drawing the rest from reference TRBV7-8 and TRBJ1-3, the complete variable domain is GAGVSQSPRYKVAKRGQDVALRCDPISGHVSLFWYQQALGQGPEFLTYFQNEAQLDKSGLPSDRFFAERPEGSVSTLKIQRTQQEDSAVYLCASSARTGGGGNTIYFGEGSWLTVV.

In nucleotides, the CDR3 is TGTGCCAGCAGCTTAGAAGGGGGGGGCCTCACAGATACGCAGTATTTT. Its translation is CASSLEGGGLTDTQYF. The chain joins TRBV7-2 to TRBJ2-3; D might be TRBD2 (7 bases). The V end was cut by 1 base, the J end by 2 bases, with 13 bases between. The CDR3 loop spans 16 amino acids. CDR1 is SGHTA, CDR2 FQGNSA, per germline.

The V and J genes are TRBV5-1 and TRBJ2-3; 8 bases are a match to TRBD2. V lost 4 bases and J lost 1; bases outside the gene matches: 11. The germline gives CDR1 SGHRS, CDR2 YFSETQ. The CDR3 is 17 residues long. The CDR3 reads CASSQGSSGGRTDTQYF. As DNA, the CDR3 is TGCGCCAGCAGCCAAGGTTCCAGCGGGGGTCGCACAGATACGCAGTATTTT.

The V call is TRBV30, the J call TRBJ2-3; no firm D call. Germline V gene lookup returns CDR1 GTSNPN and CDR2 SVGIG (reference sequence). This CDR3 contains 14 residues. Trimming removed 0 bases at V and 0 bases at J, with 7 bases between. Here the CDR3 reads CAWSVVSSTDTQYF. CDR3 sequence (DNA): TGTGCCTGGAGTGTGGTCAGTAGCACAGATACGCAGTATTTT.

This clone was observed once. This chain connects TRBV14 to TRBJ2-7; D is uncertain. Trimming removed 2 bases at V and 2 bases at J, with 13 bases between. This CDR3 is built from 15 residues. Germline lookup yields CDR1 SGHDN and CDR2 FVKESK. In DNA form, the CDR3 reads TGTGCCAGCAGCCAAAGTACGAACAGCCCCTACGAGCAGTACTTC. Its translation: CASSQSTNSPYEQYF.

The chain carries TRBV10-3 and TRBJ2-3; 8 bases are shared with TRBD2. The CDR3 loop spans 15 amino acids. Germline V gene sequence: CDR1 ENHRY, CDR2 SYGVKD. V was pared by 6 bases and J by 4 bases, with 9 bases of the junction left unmatched. The CDR3 reads CAIRPAAGGSDTQYF. The CDR3 bases are TGTGCCATCAGGCCCGCCGCGGGGGGATCAGATACGCAGTATTTT.

The chain is built from TRBV5-1 and TRBJ2-1, with 8 bases that match TRBD1. The germline V gene has CDR1 SGHRS and CDR2 YFSETQ. CDR3 size: 15 residues. Unmatched junction bases numbered 10, after V lost 6 bases and J lost 5 bases. CDR3 loop: CASTTTGALHNEQFF. DNA of the CDR3: TGCGCCAGCACAACGACAGGGGCTCTCCACAATGAGCAGTTCTTC.

This clone appeared a single time. The rearrangement links TRBV19 to TRBJ1-5, with D uncertain. CDR3 length equals 15 residues. Germline V gene lookup returns CDR1 LNHDA and CDR2 SQIVND (reference sequence). Trimming cost V 3 bases and J 0 bases, with 9 bases left between them. CDR3 residues: CASSIILPSNQPQHF. CDR3 coding DNA: TGTGCCAGTAGTATTATTCTCCCTAGCAATCAGCCCCAGCATTTT.

The chain has TRBV5-6 and TRBJ1-2, with D tentatively TRBD1 (6 bases). The CDR3 loop spans 15 amino acids. Trimming stripped 6 bases from V and 2 bases from J, with 17 bases between. The V gene's germline CDR1 is SGHDT and CDR2 YYEEEE. In DNA form, the CDR3 reads TGTGCCAGCATCAGGCGGGGGGCGAGGAACTATGGCTACACCTTC. Encoded protein: CASIRRGARNYGYTF.

The chain joins TRBV5-1 to TRBJ1-1, with TRBD1 as a possible D gene (6 bases). CDR1 is SGHRS and CDR2 is YFSETQ in the germline V gene. This CDR3 has 16 amino acids. V was clipped by 3 bases and J by 2 bases, with 17 bases between them. The chain's CDR3 is CASSWGWTATNTEAFF. CDR3 sequence (DNA): TGCGCCAGCAGCTGGGGATGGACAGCTACTAACACTGAAGCTTTCTTT.

The rearrangement joins TRBV5-1 to TRBJ2-3; D remains ambiguous. The ends were cut back, 3 bases at V and 2 bases at J, with 13 bases in the middle. Per germline, CDR1 SGHRS and CDR2 YFSETQ. The CDR3 totals 15 residues. CDR3 bases: TGCGCCAGCAGCTCCGCGTGGGCCCTCACAGATACGCAGTATTTT. As protein: CASSSAWALTDTQYF. Variable domain in full (rest from reference TRBV5-1 and TRBJ2-3): KAGVTQTPRYLIKTRGQQVTLSCSPISGHRSVSWYQQTPGQGLQFLFEYFSETQRNKGNFPGRFSGRQFSNSRSEMNVSTLELGDSALYLCASSSAWALTDTQYFGPGTRLTVL.